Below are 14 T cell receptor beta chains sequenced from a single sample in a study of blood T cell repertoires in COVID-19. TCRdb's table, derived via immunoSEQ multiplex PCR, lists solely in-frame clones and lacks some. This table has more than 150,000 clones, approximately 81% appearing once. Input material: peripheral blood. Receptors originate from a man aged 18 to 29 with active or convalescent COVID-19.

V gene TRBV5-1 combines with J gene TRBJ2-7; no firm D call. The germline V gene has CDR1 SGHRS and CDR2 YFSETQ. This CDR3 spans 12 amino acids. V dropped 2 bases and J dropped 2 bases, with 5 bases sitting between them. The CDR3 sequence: CASSLQPYEQYF. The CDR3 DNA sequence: TGCGCCAGCAGCTTACAGCCCTACGAGCAGTACTTC.

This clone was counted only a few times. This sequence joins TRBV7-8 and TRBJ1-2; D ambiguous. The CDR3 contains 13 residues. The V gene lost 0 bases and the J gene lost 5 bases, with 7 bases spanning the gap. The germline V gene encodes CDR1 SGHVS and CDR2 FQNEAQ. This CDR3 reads CASSLAGRYGYTF. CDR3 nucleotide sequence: TGTGCCAGCAGCTTAGCGGGCAGATATGGCTACACCTTC.

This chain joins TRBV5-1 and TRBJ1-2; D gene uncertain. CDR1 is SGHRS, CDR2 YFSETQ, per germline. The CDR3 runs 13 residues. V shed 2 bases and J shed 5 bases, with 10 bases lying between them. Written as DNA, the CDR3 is TGCGCCAGCAGCTTATATGGAGAGTATGGCTACACCTTC. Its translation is CASSLYGEYGYTF.

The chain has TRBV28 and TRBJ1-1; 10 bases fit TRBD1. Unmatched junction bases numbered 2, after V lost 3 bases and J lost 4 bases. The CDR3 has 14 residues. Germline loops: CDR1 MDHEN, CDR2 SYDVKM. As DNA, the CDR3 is TGTGCCAGCAGTTTGGACAGGGGGGGCACTGAAGCTTTCTTT. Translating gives CASSLDRGGTEAFF. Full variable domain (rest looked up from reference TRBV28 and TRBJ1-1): DVKVTQSSRYLVKRTGEKVFLECVQDMDHENMFWYRQDPGLGLRLIYFSYDVKMKEKGDIPEGYSVSREKKERFSLILESASTNQTSMYLCASSLDRGGTEAFFGQGTRLTVV.

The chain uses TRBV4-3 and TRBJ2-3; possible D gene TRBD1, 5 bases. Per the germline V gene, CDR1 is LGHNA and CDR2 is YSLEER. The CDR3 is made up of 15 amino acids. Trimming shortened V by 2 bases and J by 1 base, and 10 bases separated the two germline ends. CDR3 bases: TGCGCCAGCAGCCAAACAGGTATACGCACAGATACGCAGTATTTT. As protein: CASSQTGIRTDTQYF.

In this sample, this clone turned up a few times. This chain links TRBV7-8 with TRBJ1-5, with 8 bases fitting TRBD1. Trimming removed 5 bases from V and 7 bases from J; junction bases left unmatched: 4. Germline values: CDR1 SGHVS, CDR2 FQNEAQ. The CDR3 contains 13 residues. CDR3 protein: CASSPGGRQPQHF. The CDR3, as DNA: TGTGCCAGCAGCCCAGGGGGCAGGCAGCCCCAGCATTTT.

CDR3 residues: CASSQMGGGKLGEQYF. CDR3 in DNA: TGTGCCAGCAGCCAGATGGGGGGGGGTAAGCTCGGCGAGCAGTACTTC. The V and J genes are TRBV11-2 and TRBJ2-7; TRBD2 matches 7 bases. Unmatched junction bases numbered 16, after V lost 5 bases and J lost 6 bases. The germline V gene encodes CDR1 SGHAT and CDR2 FQNNGV. The CDR3 is 16 amino acids.

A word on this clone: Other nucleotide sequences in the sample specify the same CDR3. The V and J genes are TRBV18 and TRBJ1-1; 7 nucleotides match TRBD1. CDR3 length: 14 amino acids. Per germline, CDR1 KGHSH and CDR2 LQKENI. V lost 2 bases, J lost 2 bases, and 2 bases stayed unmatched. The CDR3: CASSPRQGNTEAFF. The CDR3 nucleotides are TGTGCCAGCTCACCAAGACAGGGAAACACTGAAGCTTTCTTT.

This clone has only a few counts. The CDR3 nucleotides are TGTGCCAGCAGCTTGACAGGGTCCGGAAACACCATATATTTT. Protein: CASSLTGSGNTIYF. The chain is built from TRBV5-5 and TRBJ1-3; a possible D gene is TRBD1 (6 bases). Trimming shortened V by 1 base and J by 4 bases, and 9 bases separated the two germline ends. Germline loops: CDR1 SGHKS, CDR2 YYEKEE (reference sequence). The CDR3 has 14 amino acids.

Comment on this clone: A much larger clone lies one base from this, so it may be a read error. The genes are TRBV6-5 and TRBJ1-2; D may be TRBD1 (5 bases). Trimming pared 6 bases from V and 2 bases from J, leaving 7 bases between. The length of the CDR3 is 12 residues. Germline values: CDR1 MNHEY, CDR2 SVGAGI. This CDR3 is CASRGGNYGYTF. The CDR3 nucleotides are TGTGCCAGCAGGGGGGGGAACTATGGCTACACCTTC.

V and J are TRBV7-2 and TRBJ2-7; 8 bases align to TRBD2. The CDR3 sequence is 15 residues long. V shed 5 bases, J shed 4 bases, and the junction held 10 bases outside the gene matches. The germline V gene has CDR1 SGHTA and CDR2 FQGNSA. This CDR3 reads CASSVKSGSGYEQYF. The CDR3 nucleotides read TGTGCCAGCAGCGTAAAAAGCGGGAGCGGGTACGAGCAGTACTTC. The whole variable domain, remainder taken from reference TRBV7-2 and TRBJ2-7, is GAGVSQSPSNKVTEKGKDVELRCDPISGHTALYWYRQSLGQGLEFLIYFQGNSAPDKSGLPSDRFSAERTGGSVSTLTIQRTQQEDSAVYLCASSVKSGSGYEQYFGPGTRLTVT.

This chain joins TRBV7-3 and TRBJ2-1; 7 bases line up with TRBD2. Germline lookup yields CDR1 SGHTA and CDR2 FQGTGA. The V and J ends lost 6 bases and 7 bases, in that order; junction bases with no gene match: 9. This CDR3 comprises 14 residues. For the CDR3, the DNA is TGTGCCAGCAGTTCAATGACTAGCAGGAATGAGCAGTTCTTC. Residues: CASSSMTSRNEQFF.

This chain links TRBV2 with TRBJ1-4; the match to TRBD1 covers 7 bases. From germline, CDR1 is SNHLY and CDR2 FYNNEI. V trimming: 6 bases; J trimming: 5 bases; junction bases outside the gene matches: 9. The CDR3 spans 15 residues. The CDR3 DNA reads TGTGCCAGCAGCGTTCAAGGGGGCAGGAATGAAAAACTGTTTTTT. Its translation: CASSVQGGRNEKLFF.

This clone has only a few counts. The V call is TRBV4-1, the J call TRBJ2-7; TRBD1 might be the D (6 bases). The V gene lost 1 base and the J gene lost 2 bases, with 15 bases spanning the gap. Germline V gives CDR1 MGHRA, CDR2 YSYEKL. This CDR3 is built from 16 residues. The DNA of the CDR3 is TGCGCCAGCAGCCAAGGACCATTTCCAGGGGCCTACGAGCAGTACTTC. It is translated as CASSQGPFPGAYEQYF.